The clone carrying this TCR beta chain has just a few counts. Its antigen is as yet unknown. The data were taken from a study of shared clonotypes between healthy human individuals. Findings and limits, study-wide: Clonotypes that were shared across a few donors made up about 5.1% of naive CD4 clonotypes.

The CDR3 runs to 15 residues. Trimming at V came to 0 bases and at J to 6 bases, leaving 1 base not matched to a gene. Per germline, CDR1 SGHKS and CDR2 YYEKEE (reference sequence). Only Caucasian adults living in Nashville, Tennessee served as donors. Profiled with immunoSEQ multiplex PCR; TCRdb holds only in-frame clones, not every one. The table includes roughly 2 million clones, almost 96% detected once. Source material: naive CD4+ T cells sorted from blood. The subset was: CD45RA+ positively selected. The rearrangement uses TRBV5-5 and TRBJ1-6, with 9 bases matching TRBD1. This clonotype was sampled from a young man in good health. The chain's CDR3 is CASSLEGQGNSPLHF. CDR3 coding DNA: TGTGCCAGCAGCTTGGAGGGACAGGGTAATTCACCCCTCCACTTT.